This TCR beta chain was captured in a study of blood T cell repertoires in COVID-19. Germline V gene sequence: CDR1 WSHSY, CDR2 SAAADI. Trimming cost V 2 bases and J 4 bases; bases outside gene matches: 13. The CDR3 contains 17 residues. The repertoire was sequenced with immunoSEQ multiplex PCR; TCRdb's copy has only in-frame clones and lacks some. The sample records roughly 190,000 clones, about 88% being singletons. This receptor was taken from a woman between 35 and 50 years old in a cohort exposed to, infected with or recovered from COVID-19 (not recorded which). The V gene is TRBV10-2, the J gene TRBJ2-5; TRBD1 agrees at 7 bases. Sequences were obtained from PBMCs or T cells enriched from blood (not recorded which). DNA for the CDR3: TGCGCCAGCAGTGAGAGGCCCCCCGGACAGGCGGGAGAGACCCAGTACTTC. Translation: CASSERPPGQAGETQYF.